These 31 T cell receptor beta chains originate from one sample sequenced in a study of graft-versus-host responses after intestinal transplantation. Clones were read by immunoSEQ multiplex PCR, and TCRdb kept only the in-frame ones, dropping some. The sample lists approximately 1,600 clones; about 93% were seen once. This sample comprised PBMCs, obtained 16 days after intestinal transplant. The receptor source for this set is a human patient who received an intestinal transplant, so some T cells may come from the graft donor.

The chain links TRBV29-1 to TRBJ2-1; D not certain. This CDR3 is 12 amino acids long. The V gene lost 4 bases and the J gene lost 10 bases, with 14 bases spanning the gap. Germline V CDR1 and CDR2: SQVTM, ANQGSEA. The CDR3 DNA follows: TGCAGCGTTGTACCCCCAGGTGGGGAGCAGTTCTTC. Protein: CSVVPPGGEQFF.

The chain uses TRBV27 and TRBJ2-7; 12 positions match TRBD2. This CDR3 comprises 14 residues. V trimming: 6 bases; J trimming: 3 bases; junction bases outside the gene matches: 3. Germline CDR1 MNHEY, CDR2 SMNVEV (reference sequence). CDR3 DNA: TGTGCCAGCAGACTAGCGGGAGGATACTACGAGCAGTACTTC. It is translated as CASRLAGGYYEQYF.

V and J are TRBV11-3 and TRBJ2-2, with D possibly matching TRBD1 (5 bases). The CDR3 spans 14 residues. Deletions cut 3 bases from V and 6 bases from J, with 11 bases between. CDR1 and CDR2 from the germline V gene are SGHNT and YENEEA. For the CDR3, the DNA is TGTGCCAGCAGCTTTATGGGGCAGGCCGGGGAGCTGTTTTTT. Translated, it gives CASSFMGQAGELFF.

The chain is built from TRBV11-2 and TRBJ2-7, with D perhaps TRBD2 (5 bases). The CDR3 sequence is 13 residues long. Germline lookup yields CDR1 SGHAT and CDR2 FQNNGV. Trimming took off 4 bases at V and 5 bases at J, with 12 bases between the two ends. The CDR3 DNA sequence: TGTGCCAGCAGCTGGGAGACGGGTCACGAGCAGTACTTC. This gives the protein CASSWETGHEQYF.

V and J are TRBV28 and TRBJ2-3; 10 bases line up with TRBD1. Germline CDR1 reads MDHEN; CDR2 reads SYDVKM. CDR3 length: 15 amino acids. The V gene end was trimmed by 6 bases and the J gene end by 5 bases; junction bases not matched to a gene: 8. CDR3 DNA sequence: TGTGCCAGCAGCCGGGCGGGACAGGGGAGAGATACGCAGTATTTT. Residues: CASSRAGQGRDTQYF.

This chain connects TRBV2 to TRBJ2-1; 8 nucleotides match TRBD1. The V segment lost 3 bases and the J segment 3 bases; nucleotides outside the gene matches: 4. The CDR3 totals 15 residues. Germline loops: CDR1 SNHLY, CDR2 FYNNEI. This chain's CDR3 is CASSDPGQDYNEQFF. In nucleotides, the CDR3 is TGTGCCAGCAGTGACCCGGGACAGGACTACAATGAGCAGTTCTTC.

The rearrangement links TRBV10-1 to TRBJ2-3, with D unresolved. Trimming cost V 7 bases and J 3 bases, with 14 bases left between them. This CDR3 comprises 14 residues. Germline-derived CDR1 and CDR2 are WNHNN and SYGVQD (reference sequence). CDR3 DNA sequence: TGCGCCAGCAAGGCGAGTGAGTGGACAGATACGCAGTATTTT. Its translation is CASKASEWTDTQYF.

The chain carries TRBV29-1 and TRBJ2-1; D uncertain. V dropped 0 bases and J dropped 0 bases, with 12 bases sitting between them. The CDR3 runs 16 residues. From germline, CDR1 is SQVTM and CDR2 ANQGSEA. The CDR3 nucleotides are TGCAGCGTTGAAGAACTGGAAGAGAGCTCCTACAATGAGCAGTTCTTC. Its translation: CSVEELEESSYNEQFF.

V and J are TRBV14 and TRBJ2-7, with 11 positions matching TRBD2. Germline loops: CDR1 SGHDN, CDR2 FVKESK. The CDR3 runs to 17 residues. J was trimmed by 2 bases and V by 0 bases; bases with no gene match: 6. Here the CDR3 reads CASSQEGPGLAAYEQYF. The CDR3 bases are TGTGCCAGCAGCCAAGAGGGGCCGGGACTAGCGGCCTACGAGCAGTACTTC. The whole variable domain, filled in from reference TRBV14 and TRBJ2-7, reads EAGVTQFPSHSVIEKGQTVTLRCDPISGHDNLYWYRRVMGKEIKFLLHFVKESKQDESGMPNNRFLAERTGGTYSTLKVQPAELEDSGVYFCASSQEGPGLAAYEQYFGPGTRLTVT.

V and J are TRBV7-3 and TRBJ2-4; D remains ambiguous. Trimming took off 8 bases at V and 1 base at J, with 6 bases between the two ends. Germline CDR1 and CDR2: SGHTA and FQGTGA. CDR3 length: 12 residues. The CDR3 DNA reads TGTGCCAGCCGAAGGGCCAAAAACATTCAGTACTTC. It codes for CASRRAKNIQYF.

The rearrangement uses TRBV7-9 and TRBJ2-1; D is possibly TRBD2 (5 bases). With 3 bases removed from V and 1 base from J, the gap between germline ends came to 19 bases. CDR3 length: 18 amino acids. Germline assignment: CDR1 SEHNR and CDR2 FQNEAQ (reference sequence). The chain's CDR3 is CASSFGNLVLRSYNEQFF. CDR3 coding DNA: TGTGCCAGCAGCTTCGGGAATTTGGTACTTAGGTCCTACAATGAGCAGTTCTTC.

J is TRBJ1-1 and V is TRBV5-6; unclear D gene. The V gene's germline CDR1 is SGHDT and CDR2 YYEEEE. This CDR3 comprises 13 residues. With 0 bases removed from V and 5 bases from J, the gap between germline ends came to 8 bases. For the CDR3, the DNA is TGTGCCAGCAGCTTGGGGGGATGGACTGAAGCTTTCTTT. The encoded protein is CASSLGGWTEAFF.

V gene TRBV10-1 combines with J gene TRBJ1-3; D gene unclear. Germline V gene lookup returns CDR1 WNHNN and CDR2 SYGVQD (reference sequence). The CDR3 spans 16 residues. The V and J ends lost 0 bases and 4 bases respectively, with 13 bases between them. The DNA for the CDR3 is TGCGCCAGCAGTGAGTCGGCCCTTATGGGAGGAAACACCATATATTTT. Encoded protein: CASSESALMGGNTIYF.

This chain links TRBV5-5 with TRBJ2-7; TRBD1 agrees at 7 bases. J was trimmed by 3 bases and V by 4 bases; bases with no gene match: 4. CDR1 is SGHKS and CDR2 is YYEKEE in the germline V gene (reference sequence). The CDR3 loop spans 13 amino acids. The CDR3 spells CASSPRQGYEQYF. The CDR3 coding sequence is TGTGCCAGCAGCCCCCGACAGGGCTACGAGCAGTACTTC.

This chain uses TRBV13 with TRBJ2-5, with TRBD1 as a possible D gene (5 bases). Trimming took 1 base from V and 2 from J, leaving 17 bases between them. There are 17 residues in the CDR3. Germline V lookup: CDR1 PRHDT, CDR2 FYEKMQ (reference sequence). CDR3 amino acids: CASSLEGQGTLQETQYF. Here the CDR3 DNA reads TGTGCCAGCAGCTTAGAAGGGCAGGGCACACTACAAGAGACCCAGTACTTC.

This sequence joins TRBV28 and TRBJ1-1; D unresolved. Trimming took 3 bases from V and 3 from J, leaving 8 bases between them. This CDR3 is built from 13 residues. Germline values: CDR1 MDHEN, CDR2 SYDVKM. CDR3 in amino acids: CASSFPGYTEAFF. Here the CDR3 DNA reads TGTGCCAGCAGTTTCCCAGGATACACTGAAGCTTTCTTT. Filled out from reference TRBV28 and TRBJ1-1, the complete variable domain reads DVKVTQSSRYLVKRTGEKVFLECVQDMDHENMFWYRQDPGLGLRLIYFSYDVKMKEKGDIPEGYSVSREKKERFSLILESASTNQTSMYLCASSFPGYTEAFFGQGTRLTVV.

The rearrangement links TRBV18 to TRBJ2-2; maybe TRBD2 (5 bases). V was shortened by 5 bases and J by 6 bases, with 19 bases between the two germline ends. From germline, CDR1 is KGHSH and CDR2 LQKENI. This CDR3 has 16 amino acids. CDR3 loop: CASSAAWTDFPGELFF. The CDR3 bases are TGTGCCAGCTCAGCAGCGTGGACGGACTTCCCCGGGGAGCTGTTTTTT. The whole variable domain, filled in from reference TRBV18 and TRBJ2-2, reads NAGVMQNPRHLVRRRGQEARLRCSPMKGHSHVYWYRQLPEEGLKFMVYLQKENIIDESGMPKERFSAEFPKEGPSILRIQQVVRGDSAAYFCASSAAWTDFPGELFFGEGSRLTVL.

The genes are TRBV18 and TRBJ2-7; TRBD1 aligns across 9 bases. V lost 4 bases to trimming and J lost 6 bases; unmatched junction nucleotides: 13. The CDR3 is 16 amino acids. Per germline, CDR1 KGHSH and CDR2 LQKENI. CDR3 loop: CASSLRRRTGATEQYF. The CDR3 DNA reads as TGTGCCAGCTCACTTCGGAGACGGACAGGGGCAACCGAGCAGTACTTC.

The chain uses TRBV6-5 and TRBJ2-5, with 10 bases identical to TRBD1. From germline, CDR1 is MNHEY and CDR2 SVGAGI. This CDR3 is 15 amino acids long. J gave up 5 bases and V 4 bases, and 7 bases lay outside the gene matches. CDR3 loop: CASSSTGGAGETQYF. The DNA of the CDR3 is TGTGCCAGCAGTTCGACAGGGGGCGCGGGTGAGACCCAGTACTTC.

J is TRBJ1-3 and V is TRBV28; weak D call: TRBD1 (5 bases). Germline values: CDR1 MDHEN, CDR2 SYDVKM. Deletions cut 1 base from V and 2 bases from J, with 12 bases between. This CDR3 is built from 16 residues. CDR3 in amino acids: CASSLYPQVAGNTIYF. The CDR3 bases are TGTGCCAGCAGTTTATACCCACAGGTTGCTGGAAACACCATATATTTT.

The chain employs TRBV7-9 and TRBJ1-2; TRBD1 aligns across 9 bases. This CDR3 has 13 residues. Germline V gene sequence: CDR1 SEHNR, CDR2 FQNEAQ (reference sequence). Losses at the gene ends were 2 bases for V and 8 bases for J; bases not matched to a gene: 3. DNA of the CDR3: TGTGCCAGCAGCTTAACGACAGGGGGAGGCTACACCTTC. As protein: CASSLTTGGGYTF.

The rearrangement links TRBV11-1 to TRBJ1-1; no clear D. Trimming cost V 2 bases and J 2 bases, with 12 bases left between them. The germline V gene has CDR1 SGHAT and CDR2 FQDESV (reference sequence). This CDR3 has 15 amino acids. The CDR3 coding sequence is TGTGCCAGCAGCTTACTTACCCTCGACAACACTGAAGCTTTCTTT. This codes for CASSLLTLDNTEAFF.

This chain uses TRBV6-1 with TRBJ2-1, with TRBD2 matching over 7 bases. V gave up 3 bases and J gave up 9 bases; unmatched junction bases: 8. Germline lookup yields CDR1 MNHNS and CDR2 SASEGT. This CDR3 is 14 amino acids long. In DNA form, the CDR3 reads TGTGCCAGCAGTGATTTGGGGACTAACGCTGAGCAGTTCTTC. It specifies CASSDLGTNAEQFF.

The CDR3 spells CASSDGTGGNEQFF. The CDR3 DNA sequence: TGTGCCAGCAGTGACGGGACAGGGGGCAATGAGCAGTTCTTC. The chain uses TRBV6-4 and TRBJ2-1; 11 bases line up with TRBD1. This CDR3 is 14 amino acids long. Germline V gene sequence: CDR1 MRHNA, CDR2 SNTAGT. The V and J ends lost 2 bases and 6 bases, in that order; junction bases with no gene match: 0.

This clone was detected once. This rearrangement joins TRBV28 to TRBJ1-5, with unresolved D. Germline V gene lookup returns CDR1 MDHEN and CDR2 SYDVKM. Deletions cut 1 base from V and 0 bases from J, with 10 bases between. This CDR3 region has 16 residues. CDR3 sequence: CASSLFSGYSNQPQHF. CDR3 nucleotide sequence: TGTGCCAGCAGTTTATTCTCGGGTTATAGCAATCAGCCCCAGCATTTT.

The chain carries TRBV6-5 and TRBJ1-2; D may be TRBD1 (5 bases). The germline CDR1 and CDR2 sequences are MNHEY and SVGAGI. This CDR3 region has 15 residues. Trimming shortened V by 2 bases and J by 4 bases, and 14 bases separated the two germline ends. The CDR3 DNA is TGTGCCAGCAGTTACATGGAGGGGACTCTCTATGGCTACACCTTC. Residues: CASSYMEGTLYGYTF.

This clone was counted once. The CDR3 here is CASSWRATYEQYF. CDR3 coding DNA: TGTGCCAGCAGTTGGCGGGCTACCTACGAGCAGTACTTC. The V call is TRBV6-5, the J call TRBJ2-7; possibly TRBD2 for D (5 bases). Germline CDR1 reads MNHEY; CDR2 reads SVGAGI. The germline V and J ends were trimmed by 4 bases and 2 bases, with 9 bases remaining between them. The CDR3 is 13 amino acids.

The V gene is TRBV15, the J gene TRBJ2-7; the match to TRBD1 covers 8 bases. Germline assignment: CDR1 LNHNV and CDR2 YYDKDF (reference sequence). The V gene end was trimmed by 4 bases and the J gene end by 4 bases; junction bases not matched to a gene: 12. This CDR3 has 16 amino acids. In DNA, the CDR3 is TGTGCCACCAGCAAAGTCGCCGGCTACAGGGGGTACGAGCAGTACTTC. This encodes CATSKVAGYRGYEQYF.

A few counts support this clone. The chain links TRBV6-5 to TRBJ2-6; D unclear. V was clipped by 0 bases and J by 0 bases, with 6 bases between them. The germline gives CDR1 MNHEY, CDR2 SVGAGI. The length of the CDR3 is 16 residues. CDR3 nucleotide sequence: TGTGCCAGCAGTTACTCCGGCGGCTCTGGGGCCAACGTCCTGACTTTC. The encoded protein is CASSYSGGSGANVLTF.

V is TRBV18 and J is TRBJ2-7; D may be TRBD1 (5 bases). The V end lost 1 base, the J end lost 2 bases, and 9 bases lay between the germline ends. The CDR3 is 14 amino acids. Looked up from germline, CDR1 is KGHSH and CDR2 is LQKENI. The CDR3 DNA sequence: TGTGCCAGCTCACCACAGGGGTTAACCTACGAGCAGTACTTC. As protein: CASSPQGLTYEQYF.

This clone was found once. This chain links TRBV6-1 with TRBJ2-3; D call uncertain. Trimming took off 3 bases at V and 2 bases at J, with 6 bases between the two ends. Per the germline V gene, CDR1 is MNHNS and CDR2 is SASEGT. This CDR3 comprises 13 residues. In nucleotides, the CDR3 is TGTGCCAGCAGTGAGGACCCCACAGATACGCAGTATTTT. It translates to CASSEDPTDTQYF.